Listed below are T cell receptor beta chains from one sample, sequenced in a study of beta chain features in type 1 diabetes. Measured with immunoSEQ multiplex PCR; TCRdb has only the in-frame clones, and not every one. The sample shows under 450,000 clones, approximately 13% of them seen only once. Sequenced material: naive CD4+ T cells from blood. The receptors stem from a man in his thirties or forties in good health. The CDR3 runs from the conserved cysteine through the conserved F or W. The D gene is left open where the match is weak. Only part of the rows carry a size: once, few, many, or a class if the clone is expanded.

D gene: TRBD2
CDR3 length: 17
J gene: TRBJ2-1
clone size: NA
V gene: TRBV30
CDR3 protein: CAWSVRILAAITNEQFF
CDR3 DNA: TGTGCCTGGAGTGTTCGGATACTAGCGGCTATAACGAATGAGCAGTTCTTC

D gene: TRBD2
CDR3 length: 19
J gene: TRBJ2-3
clone size: few
V gene: TRBV4-3
CDR3 protein: CASSQDLGLPSGRTDTQYF
CDR3 DNA: TGCGCCAGCAGCCAAGATCTCGGTCTGCCCAGCGGGAGGACAGATACGCAGTATTTT

D gene: TRBD1
CDR3 length: 17
J gene: TRBJ1-1
clone size: few
V gene: TRBV4-3
CDR3 protein: CASSASPRQGRNTEAFF
CDR3 DNA: TGCGCCAGCAGCGCTTCCCCGAGACAGGGAAGGAACACTGAAGCTTTCTTT

D gene: TRBD1
CDR3 length: 16
J gene: TRBJ1-1
clone size: few
V gene: TRBV5-6
CDR3 protein: CASSLDRGRMNTEAFF
CDR3 DNA: TGTGCCAGCAGCCTGGACAGGGGCCGAATGAACACTGAAGCTTTCTTT

D gene: NA
CDR3 length: 12
J gene: TRBJ1-2
clone size: NA
V gene: TRBV9
CDR3 protein: CASSVLGGGYTF
CDR3 DNA: TGTGCCAGCAGCGTACTGGGAGGTGGCTACACCTTC

D gene: NA
CDR3 length: 17
J gene: TRBJ2-4
clone size: few
V gene: TRBV15
CDR3 protein: CATSRDFGDLAKNIQYF
CDR3 DNA: TGTGCCACCAGCAGAGATTTCGGGGACTTAGCCAAAAACATTCAGTACTTC

D gene: NA
CDR3 length: 10
J gene: TRBJ2-1
clone size: NA
V gene: TRBV20-1
CDR3 protein: CSGVSNEQFF
CDR3 DNA: TGCAGTGGAGTAAGCAATGAGCAGTTCTTC

D gene: TRBD2
CDR3 length: 18
J gene: TRBJ2-5
clone size: NA
V gene: TRBV7-8
CDR3 protein: CASSLTGAGANRQETQYF
CDR3 DNA: TGTGCCAGCAGCCTGACTGGAGCGGGGGCCAACCGCCAAGAGACCCAGTACTTC

D gene: TRBD1
CDR3 length: 13
J gene: TRBJ1-2
clone size: once
V gene: TRBV10-2
CDR3 protein: CASRDRESYGYTF
CDR3 DNA: TGCGCCAGCAGGGACAGGGAGTCCTATGGCTACACCTTC

D gene: TRBD2
CDR3 length: 15
J gene: TRBJ2-1
clone size: NA
V gene: TRBV29-1
CDR3 protein: CSVRTSGSSYNEQFF
CDR3 DNA: TGCAGCGTCCGGACTAGCGGGAGTTCCTACAATGAGCAGTTCTTC

D gene: NA
CDR3 length: 14
J gene: TRBJ2-5
clone size: NA
V gene: TRBV27
CDR3 protein: CASSFLGAPETQYF
CDR3 DNA: TGTGCCAGCAGTTTCTTGGGGGCGCCGGAGACCCAGTACTTC

D gene: NA
CDR3 length: 14
J gene: TRBJ1-2
clone size: NA
V gene: TRBV14
CDR3 protein: CASSQKGLVRSYTF
CDR3 DNA: TGTGCCAGCAGCCAGAAGGGACTCGTTAGAAGCTACACCTTC

D gene: NA
CDR3 length: 15
J gene: TRBJ2-1
clone size: few
V gene: TRBV9
CDR3 protein: CASSVVAGLYNEQFF
CDR3 DNA: TGTGCCAGCAGCGTAGTGGCAGGGCTCTACAATGAGCAGTTCTTC

D gene: TRBD2
CDR3 length: 15
J gene: TRBJ2-1
clone size: few
V gene: TRBV9
CDR3 protein: CASSALAGGRNEQFF
CDR3 DNA: TGTGCCAGCAGCGCACTAGCGGGAGGGAGAAATGAGCAGTTCTTC

D gene: NA
CDR3 length: 15
J gene: TRBJ2-1
clone size: NA
V gene: TRBV9
CDR3 protein: CASSRLPGPGNEQFF
CDR3 DNA: TGTGCCAGCAGCCGTCTTCCGGGACCGGGAAATGAGCAGTTCTTC

D gene: NA
CDR3 length: 15
J gene: TRBJ2-7
clone size: NA
V gene: TRBV25-1
CDR3 protein: CASSESGVVGYEQYF
CDR3 DNA: TGTGCCAGCAGTGAATCGGGGGTAGTCGGCTACGAGCAGTACTTC

D gene: TRBD1
CDR3 length: 13
J gene: TRBJ1-4
clone size: NA
V gene: TRBV11-2
CDR3 protein: CASSLRTGGKLFF
CDR3 DNA: TGTGCCAGCAGCCTAAGGACAGGGGGGAAACTGTTTTTT

D gene: TRBD1
CDR3 length: 13
J gene: TRBJ2-1
clone size: once
V gene: TRBV2
CDR3 protein: CASISGQNNEQFF
CDR3 DNA: TGTGCCAGCATTTCGGGACAGAACAATGAGCAGTTCTTC

D gene: NA
CDR3 length: 15
J gene: TRBJ1-3
clone size: NA
V gene: TRBV30
CDR3 protein: CAWSVPRHSGNTIYF
CDR3 DNA: TGTGCCTGGAGTGTACCTCGTCACTCTGGAAACACCATATATTTT

D gene: NA
CDR3 length: 15
J gene: TRBJ2-5
clone size: few
V gene: TRBV28
CDR3 protein: CASGTSGGTQETQYF
CDR3 DNA: TGTGCCAGCGGAACCTCTGGGGGGACTCAAGAGACCCAGTACTTC

D gene: NA
CDR3 length: 16
J gene: TRBJ2-2
clone size: few
V gene: TRBV7-2
CDR3 protein: CASSRMGLKNTGELFF
CDR3 DNA: TGTGCCAGCAGCCGGATGGGGCTGAAGAACACCGGGGAGCTGTTTTTT

D gene: NA
CDR3 length: 13
J gene: TRBJ2-1
clone size: NA
V gene: TRBV2
CDR3 protein: CASFLDSYNEQFF
CDR3 DNA: TGTGCCAGCTTTCTAGATTCCTACAATGAGCAGTTCTTC

D gene: TRBD2
CDR3 length: 15
J gene: TRBJ2-1
clone size: few
V gene: TRBV6-5
CDR3 protein: CASSYTTSGRNEQFF
CDR3 DNA: TGTGCCAGCAGTTACACGACTAGCGGGAGGAATGAGCAGTTCTTC

D gene: TRBD2
CDR3 length: 13
J gene: TRBJ2-5
clone size: many
V gene: TRBV10-3
CDR3 protein: CAIRGLVPETQYF
CDR3 DNA: TGTGCCATCAGGGGACTAGTGCCAGAGACCCAGTACTTC

D gene: TRBD1
CDR3 length: 14
J gene: TRBJ1-1
clone size: few
V gene: TRBV29-1
CDR3 protein: CSVGVTGGNTEAFF
CDR3 DNA: TGCAGCGTAGGGGTGACAGGGGGCAACACTGAAGCTTTCTTT

D gene: NA
CDR3 length: 11
J gene: TRBJ1-2
clone size: NA
V gene: TRBV29-1
CDR3 protein: CSAHRRDGYTF
CDR3 DNA: TGCAGCGCCCATAGGAGGGATGGCTACACCTTC

D gene: TRBD2
CDR3 length: 15
J gene: TRBJ2-1
clone size: NA
V gene: TRBV7-9
CDR3 protein: CASPKPSGDYNEQFF
CDR3 DNA: TGTGCCAGCCCTAAACCTAGCGGGGACTACAATGAGCAGTTCTTC

D gene: NA
CDR3 length: 17
J gene: TRBJ2-4
clone size: NA
V gene: TRBV12-5
CDR3 protein: CASGLVVGGGPKNIQYF
CDR3 DNA: TGTGCTAGTGGTTTGGTGGTAGGGGGAGGACCCAAAAACATTCAGTACTTC

D gene: TRBD1
CDR3 length: 12
J gene: TRBJ1-2
clone size: NA
V gene: TRBV29-1
CDR3 protein: CSVGQGNYGYTF
CDR3 DNA: TGCAGCGTGGGACAGGGAAACTATGGCTACACCTTC

D gene: NA
CDR3 length: 15
J gene: TRBJ2-5
clone size: NA
V gene: TRBV5-1
CDR3 protein: CASSSRGGGLETQYF
CDR3 DNA: TGCGCCAGCAGCTCCCGTGGCGGGGGCTTAGAGACCCAGTACTTC

D gene: NA
CDR3 length: 14
J gene: TRBJ2-5
clone size: few
V gene: TRBV18
CDR3 protein: CASSLGMVAETQYF
CDR3 DNA: TGTGCCAGCTCACTCGGGATGGTGGCCGAGACCCAGTACTTC

D gene: TRBD2
CDR3 length: 15
J gene: TRBJ2-7
clone size: few
V gene: TRBV7-2
CDR3 protein: CASSLVSGGANEQYF
CDR3 DNA: TGTGCCAGCAGCTTAGTGAGCGGGGGGGCAAACGAGCAGTACTTC

D gene: NA
CDR3 length: 13
J gene: TRBJ2-2
clone size: NA
V gene: TRBV5-1
CDR3 protein: CASLRSNTGELFF
CDR3 DNA: TGCGCCAGCCTTAGGTCGAACACCGGGGAGCTGTTTTTT

D gene: TRBD1
CDR3 length: 12
J gene: TRBJ2-1
clone size: few
V gene: TRBV19
CDR3 protein: CAASGQGGEQFF
CDR3 DNA: TGTGCCGCCTCCGGACAGGGAGGTGAGCAGTTCTTC

D gene: NA
CDR3 length: 15
J gene: TRBJ2-3
clone size: NA
V gene: TRBV6-5
CDR3 protein: CASSPGRGRPDTQYF
CDR3 DNA: TGTGCCAGCAGCCCAGGCCGGGGGCGCCCAGATACGCAGTATTTT

D gene: NA
CDR3 length: 12
J gene: TRBJ2-5
clone size: few
V gene: TRBV6-5
CDR3 protein: CASSRDIGTQYF
CDR3 DNA: TGTGCCAGCAGCCGGGATATAGGGACCCAGTACTTC

D gene: NA
CDR3 length: 16
J gene: TRBJ2-3
clone size: NA
V gene: TRBV7-2
CDR3 protein: CASSLFGGMGADTQYF
CDR3 DNA: TGTGCCAGCAGCTTATTCGGCGGGATGGGAGCCGATACGCAGTATTTT

D gene: NA
CDR3 length: 18
J gene: TRBJ2-4
clone size: few
V gene: TRBV4-3
CDR3 protein: CASSQDRGRWARPDIQYF
CDR3 DNA: TGCGCCAGCAGCCAAGATCGAGGTCGGTGGGCCCGGCCGGACATTCAGTACTTC

D gene: TRBD2
CDR3 length: 16
J gene: TRBJ2-7
clone size: few
V gene: TRBV7-2
CDR3 protein: CASSLVGSSGDYEQYF
CDR3 DNA: TGTGCCAGCAGCTTAGTCGGCTCTAGCGGGGACTACGAGCAGTACTTC

D gene: TRBD1
CDR3 length: 14
J gene: TRBJ2-1
clone size: NA
V gene: TRBV6-5
CDR3 protein: CASAGQGWINEQFF
CDR3 DNA: TGTGCCAGCGCAGGACAGGGGTGGATCAATGAGCAGTTCTTC

D gene: NA
CDR3 length: 15
J gene: TRBJ2-2
clone size: NA
V gene: TRBV5-4
CDR3 protein: CASSLASIPTGELFF
CDR3 DNA: TGTGCCAGCAGCTTGGCATCTATCCCCACCGGGGAGCTGTTTTTT

D gene: NA
CDR3 length: 14
J gene: TRBJ2-7
clone size: few
V gene: TRBV4-1
CDR3 protein: CASRAVGAKYEQYF
CDR3 DNA: TGCGCCAGCAGAGCCGTAGGGGCTAAATACGAGCAGTACTTC

D gene: TRBD1
CDR3 length: 15
J gene: TRBJ2-7
clone size: NA
V gene: TRBV9
CDR3 protein: CASSAGTGSFYEQYF
CDR3 DNA: TGTGCCAGCAGCGCAGGGACAGGGAGTTTCTACGAGCAGTACTTC

D gene: NA
CDR3 length: 15
J gene: TRBJ1-5
clone size: once
V gene: TRBV7-2
CDR3 protein: CASSLAGGGNQPQHF
CDR3 DNA: TGTGCCAGCAGCTTAGCAGGGGGAGGCAATCAGCCCCAGCATTTT

D gene: TRBD1
CDR3 length: 16
J gene: TRBJ2-1
clone size: NA
V gene: TRBV7-8
CDR3 protein: CASSLGEGQGYNEQFF
CDR3 DNA: TGTGCCAGCAGCTTAGGGGAGGGACAGGGCTACAATGAGCAGTTCTTC

D gene: NA
CDR3 length: 11
J gene: TRBJ1-2
clone size: NA
V gene: TRBV29-1
CDR3 protein: CSVDQGNGYTF
CDR3 DNA: TGCAGCGTTGATCAGGGGAATGGCTACACCTTC

D gene: NA
CDR3 length: 13
J gene: TRBJ2-3
clone size: few
V gene: TRBV7-2
CDR3 protein: CASNLGGADTQYF
CDR3 DNA: TGTGCCAGCAACCTAGGGGGGGCAGATACGCAGTATTTT

D gene: TRBD1
CDR3 length: 13
J gene: TRBJ2-1
clone size: NA
V gene: TRBV7-2
CDR3 protein: CASGQGAINEQFF
CDR3 DNA: TGTGCCAGTGGACAGGGGGCGATCAATGAGCAGTTCTTC

D gene: TRBD1
CDR3 length: 14
J gene: TRBJ2-7
clone size: few
V gene: TRBV5-6
CDR3 protein: CASSGGQILYEQYF
CDR3 DNA: TGTGCCAGCAGCGGGGGACAGATCCTTTACGAGCAGTACTTC

D gene: NA
CDR3 length: 18
J gene: TRBJ2-6
clone size: NA
V gene: TRBV14
CDR3 protein: CASSHPGAWDSGANVLTF
CDR3 DNA: TGTGCCAGCAGCCACCCGGGGGCCTGGGACTCTGGGGCCAACGTCCTGACTTTC

D gene: TRBD1
CDR3 length: 14
J gene: TRBJ2-3
clone size: few
V gene: TRBV7-2
CDR3 protein: CASSSDRGADTQYF
CDR3 DNA: TGTGCCAGCAGCTCGGACAGGGGCGCAGATACGCAGTATTTT

D gene: NA
CDR3 length: 14
J gene: TRBJ2-2
clone size: NA
V gene: TRBV4-3
CDR3 protein: CASSQEPRAGELFF
CDR3 DNA: TGCGCCAGCAGCCAAGAGCCCCGGGCCGGGGAGCTGTTTTTT

D gene: TRBD2
CDR3 length: 18
J gene: TRBJ2-1
clone size: few
V gene: TRBV7-3
CDR3 protein: CASSLKGLAGVGYNEQFF
CDR3 DNA: TGTGCCAGCAGCTTAAAGGGACTAGCGGGAGTTGGCTACAATGAGCAGTTCTTC

D gene: TRBD1
CDR3 length: 13
J gene: TRBJ1-1
clone size: NA
V gene: TRBV7-2
CDR3 protein: CASSLEETGSAFF
CDR3 DNA: TGTGCCAGCAGCTTAGAGGAGACAGGGTCAGCTTTCTTT

D gene: TRBD2
CDR3 length: 13
J gene: TRBJ2-1
clone size: few
V gene: TRBV5-1
CDR3 protein: CASSSIAGYEQFF
CDR3 DNA: TGCGCCAGCAGCTCCATAGCGGGATATGAGCAGTTCTTC